These T cell receptor beta chains were read from a single sample in a study of T-cell memory formation after mild COVID-19. MiXCR, applied by TCRdb to the 5' RACE reads, yields one record per CDR3 protein. The profile covers 240,000 or so distinct CDR3 sequences, with 8% to 10% appearing a single time and roughly 21% taken by the ten largest. Sequencing used PBMCs or a T cell subset sorted from them (not recorded which). Source of these receptors: a young man who had mild COVID-19 (a few samples of this study predate the infection). Cell type and time point are not known. The CDR3 runs from the conserved cysteine through the conserved F or W. The D gene is left open where the match is weak.

TRBJ2-1	-	TRBV20-1	CSARDAFTGYNEQFF
TRBJ2-7	-	TRBV19	CASSMGSLDEQYF
TRBJ1-1	-	TRBV5-1	CASSFLPVEVEALF
TRBJ1-1	-	TRBV7-2	CASSQGLIKNTEAFF
TRBJ1-4	-	TRBV20-1	CSARVRTAEKLFF
TRBJ2-5	TRBD1	TRBV4-1	CASSRKPGQGETQYF
TRBJ2-7	-	TRBV21-1	CASLTQGAPYEQYF
TRBJ2-3	-	TRBV11-2	CASSLDLGEGLDKGQTSTDTQYF
TRBJ2-5	TRBD1	TRBV7-2	CASSPSRTGPGTQYF
TRBJ2-3	-	TRBV6-2/TRBV6-3	CASSRRPPREGTQYF
TRBJ1-2	-	TRBV9	CASSVAAGDVYGYTF
TRBJ1-2	TRBD1	TRBV4-1	CASSQDGTGRSRGYTF
TRBJ2-1	TRBD1	TRBV4-3	CASSQEDRGSYNEQFF
TRBJ1-2	-	TRBV7-9	CASSFARGDGYTF
TRBJ2-7	TRBD1	TRBV12-3/TRBV12-4	CASSPAGTGFLYEQYF
TRBJ1-6	TRBD1	TRBV20-1	CSASIDRGYNSPLHF
TRBJ1-2	-	TRBV15	CATSRLGLGYTF
TRBJ1-4	-	TRBV20-1	CSASRAEKLFF
TRBJ2-7	TRBD2	TRBV7-9	CASSPASSGEQYF
TRBJ2-1	TRBD2	TRBV27	CASSSLLAGSSYNEQFF
TRBJ2-3	TRBD2	TRBV4-3	CASSQELAGASTDTQYF
TRBJ1-4	-	TRBV5-1	CASSRDANEKLFF
TRBJ2-7	-	TRBV6-2/TRBV6-3	CASSYNDWEQYF
TRBJ2-1	TRBD2	TRBV15	CATTERGTSYNEQFF
TRBJ2-4	-	TRBV12-3/TRBV12-4	CASSRSGSVNIQYF
TRBJ1-5	-	TRBV29-1	CSPSGVIGDQPQHF
TRBJ1-1	-	TRBV12-3/TRBV12-4	CASSKVGIEAFF